The following is a T cell receptor beta chain sequence with its context. The CDR3 totals 15 residues. Germline-derived CDR1 and CDR2 are MNHEY and SVGAGI. The V end lost 6 bases, the J end lost 0 bases, and 14 bases lay between the germline ends. The entry originates in a study of cytomegalovirus exposure and HLA in healthy donors. Study in general: The roughly 100 million unique TCR beta sequences, from roughly 180 million T cells, were found by an earlier analysis.

PCR involved 60 Vbeta and 13 Jbeta primers. Sequencing was performed with immunoSEQ multiplex PCR; in TCRdb, only in-frame clones are kept and a portion is missing. The table includes approximately 100,000 clones, roughly 76% detected once. The TCR was taken from a man aged 35-49 years in good health and CMV-seronegative. The chain recombines TRBV6-5 with TRBJ1-1; D not resolved. Sequenced material: PBMCs. CDR3 in amino acids: CASRETIRVNTEAFF. The CDR3 DNA reads TGTGCCAGCAGGGAAACAATTCGGGTGAACACTGAAGCTTTCTTT.